Ten or more counts support the clone carrying this T cell receptor (beta chain). Its target is unknown. The authors sequenced patients whose flow cytometry had shown CD8+CD57+ cell expansion. Severe acquired aplastic anemia was the diagnosis recorded for all patients. Patients had received no therapy at the time of blood sampling. This CDR3 is built from 14 residues. The V end lost 4 bases, the J end lost 5 bases, and 12 bases lay between the germline ends. CDR1 and CDR2 (germline): ENHRY, SYGVKD. This sample is drawn from a study of CD8+CD57+ T cells in acquired aplastic anemia. For the study at large: Sorted CD4+ and CD8+ cells yielded roughly 3.2 ug of DNA on average. Findings and limits, study-wide: Patients and healthy controls showed no significant CD8+ Simpson's diversity difference.

The use of genomic DNA as template underpinned the TCR beta VDJ and CDR3 profiling. A single record per CDR3 protein comes from TCRdb applying MiXCR to the reads. The data hold 150,000 or so distinct CDR3 sequences, with more than 45% observed a single time. The sequence came from a human donor with aplastic anemia. Sequenced sample: sorted CD4+, CD8+, or CD8+CD57+ T cells (not recorded which) from PBMCs. The V call is TRBV10-3, the J call TRBJ1-5; a weak D match, TRBD1 (6 bases). DNA for the CDR3: TGTGCCATCAGTGGGGGACAAGGCGATCAGCCCCAGCATTTT. Encoded protein: CAISGGQGDQPQHF.